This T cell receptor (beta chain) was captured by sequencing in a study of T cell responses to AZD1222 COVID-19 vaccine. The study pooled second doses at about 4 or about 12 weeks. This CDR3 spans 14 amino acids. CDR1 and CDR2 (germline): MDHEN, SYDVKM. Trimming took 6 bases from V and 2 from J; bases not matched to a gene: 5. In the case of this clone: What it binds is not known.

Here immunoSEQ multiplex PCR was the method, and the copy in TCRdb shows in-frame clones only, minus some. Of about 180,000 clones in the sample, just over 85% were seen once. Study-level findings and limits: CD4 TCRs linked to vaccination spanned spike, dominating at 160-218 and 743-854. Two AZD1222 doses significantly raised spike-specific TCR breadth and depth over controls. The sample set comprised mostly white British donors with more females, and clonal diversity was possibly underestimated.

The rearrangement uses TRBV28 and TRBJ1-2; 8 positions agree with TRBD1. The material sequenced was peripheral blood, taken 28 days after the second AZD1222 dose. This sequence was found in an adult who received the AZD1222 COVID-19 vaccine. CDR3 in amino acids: CASRATGDNYGYTF. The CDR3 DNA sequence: TGTGCCAGCAGAGCGACAGGGGACAACTATGGCTACACCTTC.